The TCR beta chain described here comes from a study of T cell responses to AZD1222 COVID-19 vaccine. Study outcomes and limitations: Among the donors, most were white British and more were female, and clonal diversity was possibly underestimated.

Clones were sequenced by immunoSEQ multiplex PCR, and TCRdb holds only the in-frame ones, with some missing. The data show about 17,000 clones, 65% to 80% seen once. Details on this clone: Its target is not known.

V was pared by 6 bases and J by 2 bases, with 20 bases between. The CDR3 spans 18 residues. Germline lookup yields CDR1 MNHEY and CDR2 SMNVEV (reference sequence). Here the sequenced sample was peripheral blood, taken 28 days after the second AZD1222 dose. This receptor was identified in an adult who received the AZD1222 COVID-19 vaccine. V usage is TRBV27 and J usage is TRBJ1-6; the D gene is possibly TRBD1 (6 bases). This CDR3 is CASSRMGGGITYNSPLHF. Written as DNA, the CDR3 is TGTGCCAGCAGCCGCATGGGAGGGGGGATCACCTATAATTCACCCCTCCACTTT.